The 31 T cell receptor beta chains in this list originate from one sample, sequenced in a study of blood T cell repertoires in COVID-19. Sequencing used immunoSEQ multiplex PCR; TCRdb keeps in-frame clones, though not all of them. In the table there are around 200,000 clones, around 88% of which are singletons. The sample comprised PBMCs or T cells enriched from blood (not recorded which). All receptors come from a man aged 40-50 years with acute COVID-19.

The chain is built from TRBV7-2 and TRBJ2-3; 10 nucleotides line up with TRBD2. Trimming cost V 1 base and J 5 bases; bases outside gene matches: 6. Germline-derived CDR1 and CDR2 are SGHTA and FQGNSA. The CDR3 is 16 amino acids. This CDR3 is CASSLVSSGRRDTQYF. The CDR3 DNA sequence: TGTGCCAGCAGCTTAGTCTCTAGCGGGAGAAGAGATACGCAGTATTTT.

The chain has TRBV28 and TRBJ1-5; 8 bases agree with TRBD1. The V and J ends lost 6 bases and 4 bases, in that order; junction bases with no gene match: 2. The germline CDR1 and CDR2 sequences are MDHEN and SYDVKM. The CDR3 is 13 amino acids. CDR3 nucleotide sequence: TGTGCCAGCAGAGACAGGGGTAATCAGCCCCAGCATTTT. It yields the protein CASRDRGNQPQHF.

The rearrangement uses TRBV28 and TRBJ1-1; D not certain. The CDR3 sequence is 12 residues long. CDR1 and CDR2 (germline): MDHEN, SYDVKM. Trimming took 8 bases from V and 6 from J, leaving 13 bases between them. The CDR3 protein is CASLVPSSEAFF. The DNA for the CDR3 is TGTGCCAGCCTAGTCCCGTCGTCTGAAGCTTTCTTT.

The chain has TRBV28 and TRBJ2-2; weak D call: TRBD1 (6 bases). The CDR3 has 15 amino acids. V lost 10 bases to trimming and J lost 0 bases, with 15 bases between them. The germline V gene encodes CDR1 MDHEN and CDR2 SYDVKM. The CDR3: CAIHPGTTNTGELFF. The CDR3 DNA reads TGTGCCATCCATCCCGGGACAACGAACACCGGGGAGCTGTTTTTT.

The genes are TRBV19 and TRBJ2-1, with 7 bases lining up with TRBD2. In germline, CDR1 is LNHDA, CDR2 SQIVND (reference sequence). The CDR3 runs to 15 residues. V lost 2 bases, J lost 0 bases, and 1 base stayed unmatched. CDR3 DNA: TGTGCCAGTAGTATAAGCGGGATCTCCTACAATGAGCAGTTCTTC. Protein sequence: CASSISGISYNEQFF.

The chain recombines TRBV5-6 with TRBJ2-1; 12 positions agree with TRBD2. V shed 3 bases, J shed 7 bases, and the junction held 11 bases outside the gene matches. Per the germline V gene, CDR1 is SGHDT and CDR2 is YYEEEE. The CDR3 spans 17 residues. The CDR3 loop is CASSSLLAGGPSNEQFF. The DNA of the CDR3 is TGTGCCAGCAGCTCGCTTCTAGCGGGAGGGCCGAGTAATGAGCAGTTCTTC.

This rearrangement joins TRBV12-5 to TRBJ2-7; possible D gene TRBD1, 6 bases. The V and J ends lost 2 bases and 1 base respectively, with 6 bases between them. The germline V gene encodes CDR1 LGHNT and CDR2 FRNRAP. The CDR3 runs 13 residues. CDR3 bases: TGTGCTAGTGGTTTGACAGGGTCCTACGAGCAGTACTTC. Protein: CASGLTGSYEQYF.

The J gene is TRBJ1-5, the V gene TRBV21-1. TRBV21-1 is a pseudogene locus. This CDR3 has 17 amino acids. The CDR3 region has the DNA TGTGCCAGCAGCCTACGGCGGGACCCGAATAGCAATCAGCCCCAGCATTTT. This codes for CASSLRRDPNSNQPQHF.

The genes are TRBV20-1 and TRBJ1-3; D is unclear. CDR3 length: 14 residues. CDR1 is DFQATT and CDR2 is SNEGSKA in the germline V gene (reference sequence). V dropped 3 bases and J dropped 0 bases, with 9 bases sitting between them. This CDR3 is CSASTVSSGNTIYF. The CDR3 DNA is TGCAGTGCTAGTACGGTTAGCTCTGGAAACACCATATATTTT.

The chain is built from TRBV9 and TRBJ2-1; a weak D match, TRBD2 (6 bases). Trimming left V 0 bases short and J 4 bases short, with 14 bases between. CDR3 length: 16 residues. CDR1 SGDLS and CDR2 YYNGEE come from the germline V gene. The CDR3 loop is CASSVVGGDFYNEQFF. In DNA form, the CDR3 reads TGTGCCAGCAGCGTAGTCGGGGGAGATTTTTACAATGAGCAGTTCTTC.

The chain carries TRBV6-5 and TRBJ2-7; TRBD1 matches at 8 bases. V lost 6 bases to trimming and J lost 2 bases; unmatched junction nucleotides: 9. The CDR3 totals 15 residues. Germline CDR1 reads MNHEY; CDR2 reads SVGAGI. The CDR3 DNA is TGTGCCAGCAGAGAGAGGACAGGGAGGACCTACGAGCAGTACTTC. Amino acids: CASRERTGRTYEQYF.

The rearrangement uses TRBV5-6 and TRBJ2-2; D gene uncertain. Trimming pared 2 bases from V and 2 bases from J, leaving 10 bases between. CDR1 and CDR2 from the germline V gene are SGHDT and YYEEEE. CDR3 length: 15 residues. As DNA, the CDR3 is TGTGCCAGCAGCTTACAGATTCTTAACACCGGGGAGCTGTTTTTT. Protein sequence: CASSLQILNTGELFF.

The DNA of the CDR3 is TGTGCCAGCTCATCCGCGGGAGGATTAGAGACCCAGTACTTC. Residues: CASSSAGGLETQYF. The V gene is TRBV18, the J gene TRBJ2-5; 8 nucleotides agree with TRBD2. CDR1 is KGHSH and CDR2 is LQKENI in the germline V gene. This CDR3 region has 14 residues. Trimming took 5 bases from V and 4 from J; bases not matched to a gene: 6.

This clone appeared once. The chain couples TRBV29-1 to TRBJ1-3; D is perhaps TRBD1 (5 bases). Germline CDR1 and CDR2: SQVTM and ANQGSEA. Trimming stripped 2 bases from V and 0 bases from J, with 8 bases between. The CDR3 extends over 14 amino acids. The CDR3 region has the DNA TGCAGCGTTGAAAAGGGGATCTCTGGAAACACCATATATTTT. Amino acids: CSVEKGISGNTIYF.

V usage is TRBV30 and J usage is TRBJ1-4; D not certain. Looked up from germline, CDR1 is GTSNPN and CDR2 is SVGIG (reference sequence). Trimming stripped 5 bases from V and 0 bases from J, with 7 bases between. This CDR3 comprises 13 residues. The CDR3, as DNA: TGTGCCTGGTACCTAACAACTAATGAAAAACTGTTTTTT. Protein: CAWYLTTNEKLFF.

V is TRBV5-5 and J is TRBJ1-6; 8 bases line up with TRBD1. The ends lost 0 bases at V and 8 bases at J; junction bases unmatched: 1. The CDR3 sequence is 14 residues long. The V gene's germline CDR1 is SGHKS and CDR2 YYEKEE (reference sequence). The CDR3 reads CASSLEDRDSPLHF. DNA for the CDR3: TGTGCCAGCAGCTTGGAGGACAGGGATTCACCCCTCCACTTT.

The CDR3 here is CASSLEFGSGSPDTQYF. The DNA for the CDR3 is TGTGCCAGCAGCTTAGAATTTGGGAGCGGGAGTCCGGATACGCAGTATTTT. This chain joins TRBV7-3 and TRBJ2-3; the match to TRBD2 covers 8 bases. V lost 2 bases to trimming and J lost 6 bases; unmatched junction nucleotides: 13. Per germline, CDR1 SGHTA and CDR2 FQGTGA. The CDR3 has 17 amino acids.

The genes are TRBV7-3 and TRBJ2-1; D might be TRBD2 (5 bases). Trimming stripped 1 base from V and 9 bases from J, with 10 bases between. CDR3 length: 13 residues. The germline V gene has CDR1 SGHTA and CDR2 FQGTGA. CDR3 in amino acids: CASSLKPGSEQFF. The CDR3 region has the DNA TGTGCCAGCAGCTTAAAGCCGGGATCTGAGCAGTTCTTC.

The chain combines TRBV30 with TRBJ1-1; possibly TRBD1 for D (6 bases). In germline, CDR1 is GTSNPN, CDR2 SVGIG (reference sequence). The CDR3 sequence is 13 residues long. The V end lost 2 bases, the J end lost 4 bases, and 11 bases lay between the germline ends. Here the CDR3 DNA reads TGTGCCTGGAGTAGGCAGGGGACCACTGAAGCTTTCTTT. Translation gives CAWSRQGTTEAFF.

The chain carries TRBV7-8 and TRBJ1-4, with no clear D. Trimming left V 6 bases short and J 0 bases short, with 14 bases between. The CDR3 length is 16 residues. Germline values: CDR1 SGHVS, CDR2 FQNEAQ. CDR3: CASSEPRRATNEKLFF. As DNA, the CDR3 is TGTGCCAGCAGTGAACCGCGGCGTGCAACTAATGAAAAACTGTTTTTT.

The J gene is TRBJ1-2, the V gene TRBV27; the D gene is possibly TRBD1 (5 bases). The V gene lost 3 bases and the J gene lost 0 bases, with 8 bases spanning the gap. The CDR3 spans 14 residues. Per germline, CDR1 MNHEY and CDR2 SMNVEV (reference sequence). The CDR3 bases are TGTGCCAGCAGTTTGGGGACTTCTAACTATGGCTACACCTTC. Translating it yields CASSLGTSNYGYTF.

The V and J genes are TRBV5-1 and TRBJ1-1; a possible D gene is TRBD1 (6 bases). Germline CDR1 is SGHRS and CDR2 is YFSETQ. Trimming shortened V by 0 bases and J by 3 bases, and 9 bases separated the two germline ends. This CDR3 is built from 14 residues. The CDR3 sequence is CASSLAPGDTEAFF. DNA of the CDR3: TGCGCCAGCAGCTTGGCCCCAGGGGACACTGAAGCTTTCTTT.

The CDR3 spells CASSQERWEILATNEKLFF. The CDR3 region has the DNA TGCGCCAGCAGCCAAGAAAGGTGGGAGATCCTTGCAACTAATGAAAAACTGTTTTTT. The gene calls are TRBV4-1 and TRBJ1-4; the D is unclear. The CDR3 covers 19 residues. Germline V CDR1 and CDR2: MGHRA, YSYEKL. V lost 0 bases to trimming and J lost 0 bases, with 17 bases between them.

The genes are TRBV6-5 and TRBJ1-1; tentatively, D is TRBD1 (5 bases). Germline V gene lookup returns CDR1 MNHEY and CDR2 SVGAGI. The CDR3 is 15 amino acids. V was pared by 7 bases and J by 4 bases, with 19 bases between. CDR3 nucleotides: TGTGCCAGCACCGAAGGGGAGGGCAGGGCCACTGAAGCTTTCTTT. This gives the protein CASTEGEGRATEAFF.

J is TRBJ2-1 and V is TRBV14; 12 positions match TRBD2. This CDR3 is built from 16 residues. V trimming: 1 base; J trimming: 10 bases; junction bases outside the gene matches: 8. In germline, CDR1 is SGHDN, CDR2 FVKESK. CDR3 bases: TGTGCCAGCAGCCAAGGGTCTAGCGGGAGGGCAGAGGAGCAGTTCTTC. Protein product: CASSQGSSGRAEEQFF.

As for this clone: Different DNA sequences within this sample yield the same CDR3. This chain connects TRBV6-5 to TRBJ1-2; weak D call: TRBD1 (5 bases). The CDR3 sequence is 13 residues long. The V end lost 3 bases, the J end lost 3 bases, and 8 bases lay between the germline ends. Germline loops: CDR1 MNHEY, CDR2 SVGAGI. CDR3 DNA sequence: TGTGCCAGCAGTTATGCGGGGGACTATGGCTACACCTTC. Amino acid sequence: CASSYAGDYGYTF.

V usage is TRBV5-6 and J usage is TRBJ2-7; TRBD1 agrees at 9 bases. Trimming took 5 bases from V and 9 from J; bases not matched to a gene: 6. The CDR3 has 12 residues. CDR1 is SGHDT, CDR2 YYEEEE, per germline. The CDR3 region has the DNA TGTGCCAGCAGAAGCACAGGGGGCTGGCAGTACTTC. It codes for CASRSTGGWQYF.

The CDR3 loop reads CSASASEGSPLHF. The CDR3 coding sequence is TGCAGTGCTAGTGCGTCGGAGGGTTCACCCCTCCACTTT. The chain has TRBV20-1 and TRBJ1-6, with D unresolved. V was trimmed by 3 bases and J by 9 bases, leaving 12 bases between them. Germline CDR1 reads DFQATT; CDR2 reads SNEGSKA (reference sequence). The CDR3 runs to 13 residues.

The gene calls are TRBV25-1 and TRBJ2-5, with 8 bases identical to TRBD1. This CDR3 is built from 16 residues. Germline trimming cut 5 bases from V and 5 bases from J; bases unmatched to any gene: 13. CDR1 is MGHDK and CDR2 is SYGVNS in the germline V gene. CDR3 DNA sequence: TGTGCCAGCAGTCGGGGCAGGGGGCCAGGAAGGGAGACCCAGTACTTC. Its translation is CASSRGRGPGRETQYF.

This clone turned up a few times. This chain connects TRBV18 to TRBJ1-5; the match to TRBD1 covers 9 bases. The CDR3 length is 15 residues. Germline V gene sequence: CDR1 KGHSH, CDR2 LQKENI. V lost 3 bases, J lost 7 bases, and 7 bases stayed unmatched. CDR3 sequence (DNA): TGTGCCAGCTCACCGTATACAGGGGGCGGCCAGCCCCAGCATTTT. This translates into CASSPYTGGGQPQHF.

The rearrangement links TRBV28 to TRBJ2-7; 12 nucleotides match TRBD2. With V trimmed by 3 bases and J by 0 bases, 3 bases remained unmatched. The germline gives CDR1 MDHEN, CDR2 SYDVKM. There are 16 residues in the CDR3. The CDR3 spells CASSFVTSGSSYEQYF. DNA for the CDR3: TGTGCCAGCAGTTTCGTGACTAGCGGGAGCTCCTACGAGCAGTACTTC.